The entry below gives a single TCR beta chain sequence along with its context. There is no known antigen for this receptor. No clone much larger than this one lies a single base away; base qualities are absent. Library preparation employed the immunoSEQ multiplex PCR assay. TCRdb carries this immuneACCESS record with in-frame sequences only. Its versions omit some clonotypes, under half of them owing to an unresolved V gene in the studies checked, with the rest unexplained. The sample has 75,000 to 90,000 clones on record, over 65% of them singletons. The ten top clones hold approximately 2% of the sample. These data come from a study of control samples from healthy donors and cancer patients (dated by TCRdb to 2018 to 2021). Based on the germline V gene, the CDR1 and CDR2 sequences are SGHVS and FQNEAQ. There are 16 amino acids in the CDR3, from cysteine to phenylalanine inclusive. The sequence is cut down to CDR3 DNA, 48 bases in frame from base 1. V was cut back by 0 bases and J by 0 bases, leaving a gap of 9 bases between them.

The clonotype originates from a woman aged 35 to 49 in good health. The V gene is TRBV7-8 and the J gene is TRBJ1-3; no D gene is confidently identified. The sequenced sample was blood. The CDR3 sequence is CASSLAGRASGNTIYF. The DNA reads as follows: TGTGCCAGCAGCTTAGCGGGGAGAGCCTCTGGAAACACCATATATTTT.